This TCR beta chain was sequenced in a study of graft-versus-host responses after intestinal transplantation. Study-wide background: Multivisceral, liver-intestinal, or isolated intestinal transplants were given to recipients.

The study, taken as a whole, reports: Patients with graft-donor T cell macrochimerism had high graft-versus-host to host-versus-graft clonal ratios in allografts.

About this clone itself: Antigen unknown.

V trimming: 1 base; J trimming: 6 bases; junction bases outside the gene matches: 8. The CDR3 loop spans 15 amino acids. CDR1 is LNHNV and CDR2 is YYDKDF in the germline V gene (reference sequence). Clones were sequenced by immunoSEQ multiplex PCR, and TCRdb holds only the in-frame ones, with some missing. The sample contains around 29,000 clones, about 90% of which appear only once. V gene TRBV15 combines with J gene TRBJ1-2; 7 bases are a match to TRBD1. The sequence came from a human patient who received an intestinal transplant, so some T cells may come from the graft donor. Sequencing used PBMCs, obtained around 61 weeks after intestinal transplantation. CDR3 coding DNA: TGTGCCACCAGCAGAGTTCTGGACAGGATAGATGGCTACACCTTC. This translates into CATSRVLDRIDGYTF.